The TCR beta chain described here comes from a study of cytomegalovirus exposure and HLA in healthy donors (TCRdb year 2017). Concerning the study at large: In an earlier analysis of about 560 of the donors, roughly 300 Gb of sequence data and 100 million or so unique TCR beta sequences from 150 million to 200 million T cells were reported. About 330 gigabases of sequencing data and approximately 91 million unique TCR sequences made up an early release that covered around 640 HLA-typed donors. Of the roughly 400 genotyped donors, roughly 85% fell in the genetic ancestry cluster associated with self-reported Caucasian donors. The study aimed to test whether signatures of past pathogen exposure could be identified by cataloging public T cell receptors. The study used immunosequencing to profile the T cell repertoires of several hundred subjects and linked those repertoires to cytomegalovirus serostatus. A separate validation cohort of more than 100 different subjects was used in addition to the roughly 670-subject first cohort. The study combined high-throughput TCR immunosequencing, statistical association of individual TCRs with disease status, and machine learning to predict cytomegalovirus infection status. A later analysis re-examined previously published TCR beta repertoires from 610 or so donors and added high-resolution HLA genotyping to investigate patterns of TCR occurrence. Rather than using new phenotypic data, the later analysis identified candidate immune exposures from TCR beta sequences and from how often those sequences occurred across donors. In an earlier analysis of over 550 of the donors, high-throughput TCR beta sequencing was used to judge whether each TCR beta V gene segment behaved as functional or pseudogenic. Donor age, sex, ethnicity and CMV serostatus were collected together with the repertoire data. Genome-wide SNP genotypes for about 60% of the roughly 700 donors were used in a later genetic analysis, which treated that subset as a discovery cohort. All discovery cohort repertoires had been generated using a single sequencing platform. HLA typing included class I and class II loci at four-digit resolution. Typing coverage varied by locus: roughly 629-640 donors for A, B, C, DRB1 and DQB1; 522 for DQA1; approximately 610 for DPA1; around 490 for DPB1. Four or five DR-DQ haplotypes were handled as single units for association and clustering because linkage in the cohort was strong. Among around 400 genotyped donors of the cohort, an average of about 240,000 unique TCR beta nucleotide sequences were sequenced per donor, around 20% of them non-productive. The study at large found these results: The 87-base-pair reads could not distinguish some IMGT-functional V segments, including TRBV6-2 and TRBV6-3, so those segments were excluded. It was suggested by the authors that the approach could potentially be generalized to other disease states and immunological phenotypes. A later analysis reported that several top co-occurrence clusters appeared linked to parvovirus B19, influenza, CMV and Epstein-Barr virus. According to a later analysis, most CMV-associated TCR beta chains appeared to be HLA-restricted, and the HLA associations seemed to be driven largely by CMV exposure. A further reported finding was that TCR beta sequences accurately predicted the HLA-A and HLA-B alleles for most subjects in the first cohort. A later analysis associated 16,951 TCR beta sequences with specific HLA alleles at a false discovery rate of 0.05. Correlated functional status among segregating V segments might reflect linkage disequilibrium, but an unknown experimental factor could not be ruled out. A group of highly shared sequence variants was considered likely to be a technical artifact of the sequencing pipeline. When HLA alleles, especially DR and DQ, strongly co-occurred, TCR associations were difficult to assign to individual alleles. The only immune exposure information available for the cohort was CMV serostatus. The study gave a list of 150 to 200 TCR beta chains associated with cytomegalovirus. According to a later genetic analysis, donors in an Asian-associated ancestry cluster had fewer N-insertions in productive TCRs than the roughly 700-donor mean. In a later analysis, TCR association rates were found to vary across HLA loci, with the most associated TCRs seen for DRB1 alleles and the fewest for HLA-C alleles. Roughly uniform sequencing depth across donors was assumed in presence/absence analyses, although this assumption may not hold. Cytomegalovirus status was reported to be diagnosed by the classifier with high specificity and sensitivity in both the original and validation cohorts. Most TCR sequences were observed very rarely across donors, whereas some public TCRs were present in many individuals. In an earlier analysis of 450 to 750 of the donors, most TCR beta V segments appeared in productive rearrangements about 87% or about 30% of the time, broadly matching IMGT annotations. In vitro tests confirmed that a few of the cytomegalovirus-associated TCR beta chains recognize cytomegalovirus antigens. In a later analysis, HLA-associated TCR beta chains showed more clonal expansion and lower generation probabilities than non-associated chains that were equally common. HLA typing was unavailable for some donors at each locus, so association tests used only the typed subset. In this cohort, only TCR beta chains were sequenced, and detectable features were limited by the absence of alpha or paired-chain data. An association between a missense DCLRE1C variant and V-gene and J-gene trimming of TCR beta chains was found in a later genetic analysis and replicated in an independent cohort. Because counts were too low, some 17 rarely observed V segments, including chromosome 9 orphons, were left out of the earlier analysis of a few hundred of the donors.

CDR1 and CDR2, per the germline V gene, are MNHEY and SVGAGI. V sheds 1 base and J sheds 8 bases, leaving 11 bases between their ends. From its cysteine to its phenylalanine, the CDR3 spans 13 amino acids. The DNA shown is the 39-base CDR3, in frame from base 1. Library preparation used the immunoSEQ multiplex PCR assay. For the multiplex PCR, a mixture combining 60 forward primers for TCR Vbeta segments and 13 reverse primers for TCR Jbeta segments was used. Amplification of the CDR3 region of rearranged TCR beta genes was performed with a multiplex PCR assay on genomic DNA. The amplified TCR beta libraries were sequenced on the Illumina HiSeq System as 87-base-pair reads. Regarding the original processing steps: A later analysis tallied 75 million to 95 million unique TCR beta chains across the 660 or so repertoires, and around 10 million of those chains were shared by two or more donors. Raw reads were error-corrected and collapsed into unique sequences with a nearest-neighbor algorithm that merged closely related sequences to remove PCR and sequencing errors. To assign V, D and J gene segments, CDR3 sequences were aligned to IMGT reference sequences. For a sequence to be retained, at least a six-nucleotide match to both a V gene segment and a J gene segment was required. A rearrangement was called productive if the CDR3 had no stop codons and remained in frame with V and J, and every other rearrangement was called non-productive. CDR3 was defined by IMGT convention, running from the second conserved V-encoded cysteine to the conserved J-encoded phenylalanine. In an earlier analysis of 550 to 650 of the donors, sequences lacking an unambiguous match to a single V gene segment were excluded. An earlier analysis of almost 600 of the donors classified V segments as functional when productive rearrangements were above 56.7% and as segregating when the standard deviation between donors was above 5%. A statistical classification framework was developed to diagnose cytomegalovirus status using the catalog of TCR beta chain sequences. In a later analysis, TCR nucleotide sequences were compared against IMGT/GENE-DB human TR gene sequences so that V and J genes could be assigned. Using the TCRdist pipeline, a later analysis assigned CDR3 sequences along with most-parsimonious VDJ recombination scenarios. In a later analysis, each TCR beta chain was defined by its CDR3 amino acid sequence together with its V-gene family, and reads lacking a unique V-gene family were excluded. As a way to deal with suspected cross-contamination and a sequencing artifact, a later analysis dropped more than 500 nucleotide sequences that were highly shared and had low generation probability. In a later analysis, a clonal expansion index was calculated for each public chain from normalized within-repertoire ranks of inferred template counts. A later analysis computed generation probabilities with a VDJ recombination model fitted to out-of-frame rearrangements, and checked the results against IGoR. Hypergeometric tests were used in a later analysis to score TCR-TCR, TCR-HLA and TCR-CMV co-occurrence, with a repertoire-size bias correction applied to the TCR pairs. False discovery rates were estimated in a later analysis by permuting HLA or CMV assignments 20 times. In a later analysis, co-occurring TCRs were grouped using DBSCAN, with TCRdist sequence similarity added in when clustering inside HLA-allele-positive subsets. Co-occurrence clustering excluded repertoires with fewer than 30,000 or more than 120,000 public chains, plus five with anomalous nucleotide sharing. TCRdb took over this immuneACCESS table, retaining in-frame rearrangements with V and J assigned. Such tables are incomplete; in checked studies, under half of the missing clones stem from an unresolved V gene, and the remainder is unexplained. V and J calls and clone size are those listed in that table; D and trimming were worked out from the DNA. This sample's table lists 50,000 or so clones. The ten largest make up 9% to 15% of the sample.

Comment on this clone: The target of this receptor is not known.

The cohort was made up of 650 to 700 healthy bone marrow donors. At the time of sampling, all cohort members were nominally healthy, though unrecorded immune exposures were likely present. The donor was CMV seropositive and was included in the group of 290 or so seropositive cohort members. A peripheral blood sample was collected from each donor, and TCR beta sequencing was performed on peripheral blood mononuclear cells. Genomic DNA was extracted from the blood cell samples with the Qiagen DNeasy Blood Extraction Kit. The sequencing sample was made of PBMCs. The V gene is TRBV6-5 and the J gene is TRBJ1-1; the D segment cannot be called with confidence. The receptor was isolated from a woman aged 60-75 years in good health and CMV-seropositive. The nucleotides read TGTGCCAGCAGTTACTTGGACGGGAACGAAGCTTTCTTT. Translation gives CASSYLDGNEAFF.